Only one count was recorded for the clone carrying this TCR beta chain. TCRdb re-derived calls from the RACE reads in MiXCR, one entry per CDR3 protein. The table has 85,000 to 100,000 distinct CDR3 sequences, 25% to 35% seen once; the top ten hold 10% to 13%. J gave up 0 bases and V 6 bases, and 11 bases lay outside the gene matches. The CDR3 has 18 residues. The V gene's germline CDR1 is DFQATT and CDR2 SNEGSKA (reference sequence). The sample originates from a study of human T cells and chemical hapten exposure. Time point given: patch test 3, about 24 weeks after DPC sensitization. As to treatment: therapeutic diphenylcyclopropenone sensitization with weekly scalp DPC.

The TCR comes from a man aged 40-49 years with alopecia areata. Some clones in this sample may be carry-over from other donors' samples. Sequencing was performed on whole blood, taken in connection with sensitization to the hapten diphenylcyclopropenone (DPC). V usage is TRBV20-1 and J usage is TRBJ2-6, with TRBD2 identical over 10 bases. The CDR3 region is CSAPQTSGSSSGANVLTF. The CDR3 DNA reads as TGCAGTGCCCCCCAGACTAGCGGGTCTAGCTCTGGGGCCAACGTCCTGACTTTC.